Presented here are 8 T cell receptor beta chains from one specimen sequenced in a study of blood T cells in healthy people across ages. The second PCR ran 7 to 11 cycles with a sample-barcoded 5' primer and J-beta primers. Each CDR3 protein is one row after TCRdb ran MiXCR on the 5' RACE reads. The sample has hundreds of thousands of distinct CDR3 sequences, roughly 26% seen once; the top ten hold 15% to 20%. The sequenced material came from blood. These receptors all come from a woman of 80 years or more in good health.

This clonotype was recorded many times. This chain connects TRBV25-1 to TRBJ1-2, with unresolved D. CDR1 MGHDK and CDR2 SYGVNS come from the germline V gene. The CDR3 extends over 12 amino acids. Trimming removed 2 bases at V and 5 bases at J, with 6 bases between. CDR3 DNA: TGTGCCAGCAGTGAAGTCTCTTATGGCTACACCTTC. This sequence encodes CASSEVSYGYTF.

Turning to this clonotype: A junction end diverges from the germline sequence, so it may reflect a read error. The rearrangement uses TRBV4-3 and TRBJ2-2; 8 bases line up with TRBD1. The CDR3 loop spans 16 amino acids. Per germline, CDR1 LGHNA and CDR2 YSLEER. The DNA for the CDR3 is TGCGCCAGCAGTATTACTCAGGGGGCGGACACCGGGGAGCGGTTTTTT. Translating gives CASSITQGADTGERFF.

The chain couples TRBV2 to TRBJ2-1, with 10 positions matching TRBD1. Germline values: CDR1 SNHLY, CDR2 FYNNEI. Trimming took 6 bases from V and 6 from J; bases not matched to a gene: 11. CDR3 length: 16 amino acids. CDR3 sequence reads: CASRHAGTGEANEQFF. The CDR3 DNA reads as TGTGCCAGCAGACATGCCGGGACAGGGGAGGCCAATGAGCAGTTCTTC.

The chain links TRBV7-2 to TRBJ1-5; D not certain. The CDR3 is made up of 16 amino acids. V was cut by 5 bases and J by 0 bases, with 14 bases left in between. Looked up from germline, CDR1 is SGHTA and CDR2 is FQGNSA. The CDR3 DNA reads TGTGCCAGCAGCCAAGATGTGGGTTATAGCAATCAGCCCCAGCATTTT. This codes for CASSQDVGYSNQPQHF.

This chain's CDR3 is CASSDSDSSYEQYF. DNA of the CDR3: TGTGCCAGCAGTGATAGTGACAGCTCCTACGAGCAGTACTTC. The chain carries TRBV25-1 and TRBJ2-7; possibly TRBD1 for D (5 bases). V was pared by 3 bases and J by 0 bases, with 9 bases between. Germline V lookup: CDR1 MGHDK, CDR2 SYGVNS. The CDR3 has 14 amino acids.

This clonotype was seen a few times. The chain links TRBV28 to TRBJ2-7; 8 bases are shared with TRBD2. The J segment lost 2 bases and the V segment lost 6 bases, leaving 9 bases of the junction unmatched. Looked up from germline, CDR1 is MDHEN and CDR2 is SYDVKM. The CDR3 contains 15 residues. The CDR3 here is CASSPAGTRAYEQYF. CDR3 nucleotides: TGTGCCAGCAGCCCCGCGGGGACTAGAGCCTACGAGCAGTACTTC.

In its sample, this clonotype was seen once. J is TRBJ2-7 and V is TRBV27; maybe TRBD2 (6 bases). The J call may be faulty, since TRBJ2-1 better matches the DNA end. CDR3 length: 15 residues. Germline V gene sequence: CDR1 MNHEY, CDR2 SMNVEV (reference sequence). CDR3 sequence: CASSLARDSLNEQFF. The DNA of the CDR3 is TGTGCCAGCAGTTTGGCCCGGGACTCGCTCAATGAGCAGTTCTTC.

To note about this clonotype: With a much larger clone just one base away, this may be a read error. The V gene is TRBV18, the J gene TRBJ2-5; TRBD1 matches 10 bases. The junction had 10 bases not matched to a gene; V was cut back by 5 bases and J by 4 bases. The CDR3 runs 16 residues. Germline V gives CDR1 KGHSH, CDR2 LQKENI. CDR3 in DNA: TGTGCCAGCTCAAGAACCGGGACAGGGGAGTCAGAGACCCAGTACTTC. Protein sequence: CASSRTGTGESETQYF. The full variable domain, completed using reference TRBV18 and TRBJ2-5, is NAGVMQNPRHLVRRRGQEARLRCSPMKGHSHVYWYRQLPEEGLKFMVYLQKENIIDESGMPKERFSAEFPKEGPSILRIQQVVRGDSAAYFCASSRTGTGESETQYFGPGTRLLVL.